The next 28 T cell receptor beta chains were all read from a single sample in a study of blood T cells in healthy people across ages. Alongside a J-beta primer mix, a sample-barcoded 5' primer served in a second PCR lasting about 7 to 12 cycles. Using its own MiXCR run on the 5' RACE reads, TCRdb lists one record per CDR3 protein. Of some 1,000,000 distinct CDR3 sequences in the sample, roughly a quarter are singletons; the top ten hold around 0.75%. This same sample was also part of a study on T cells of mothers and their children.

The sequencing input was blood. These TCRs come from a girl under 10 years old in good health.

The chain recombines TRBV13 with TRBJ2-5, with 11 bases matching TRBD2. Germline values: CDR1 PRHDT, CDR2 FYEKMQ (reference sequence). CDR3 length equals 18 residues. V lost 2 bases and J lost 0; bases outside the gene matches: 8. Written as DNA, the CDR3 is TGTGCCAGCAGCTTAAGGGTCGGGACTAGCGGATACCAAGAGACCCAGTACTTC. This encodes CASSLRVGTSGYQETQYF. The full variable domain, in which reference TRBV13 and TRBJ2-5 provide the parts outside the CDR3, is AAGVIQSPRHLIKEKRETATLKCYPIPRHDTVYWYQQGPGQDPQFLISFYEKMQSDKGSIPDRFSAQQFSDYHSELNMSSLELGDSALYFCASSLRVGTSGYQETQYFGPGTRLLVL.

The V gene is TRBV6-6, the J gene TRBJ2-5; a weak D match, TRBD2 (5 bases). With 6 bases removed from V and 5 bases from J, the gap between germline ends came to 13 bases. The CDR3 loop spans 13 amino acids. Per germline, CDR1 MNHNY and CDR2 SVGAGI (reference sequence). In DNA, the CDR3 is TGTGCCAGCAGCTTTGCGGGTCGGGAGACCCAGTACTTC. This codes for CASSFAGRETQYF.

This clonotype came up a few times. The gene calls are TRBV7-2 and TRBJ1-1, with a weak D call TRBD1 (5 bases). The CDR3 contains 12 residues. CDR1 and CDR2 from the germline V gene are SGHTA and FQGNSA. Deletions cut 4 bases from V and 10 bases from J, with 13 bases between. CDR3 amino acids: CASSSVGGVAFF. The CDR3 nucleotides read TGTGCCAGCAGCTCCGTCGGGGGGGTAGCTTTCTTT.

The rearrangement links TRBV20-1 to TRBJ2-3; D remains ambiguous. The CDR3 consists of 14 residues. The ends were cut back, 4 bases at V and 0 bases at J, with 11 bases in the middle. Germline V lookup: CDR1 DFQATT, CDR2 SNEGSKA (reference sequence). CDR3 region: CSAKQLSSTDTQYF. In DNA, the CDR3 is TGCAGTGCTAAGCAACTATCTAGCACAGATACGCAGTATTTT.

With regard to this clonotype: One junction end disagrees with the germline gene, perhaps due to a read error. The V call is TRBV7-7, the J call TRBJ2-1; no definite D call. This CDR3 region has 14 residues. Germline CDR1 is SSHAT and CDR2 is FNYEAQ (reference sequence). The CDR3, as DNA: TGTGCTAGCAGCTTAGGTGGCCCCAACAATGAGCAGTTCTTC. Encoded protein: CASSLGGPNNEQFF.

V and J are TRBV27 and TRBJ2-1; D ambiguous. The CDR3 loop spans 15 amino acids. V gave up 5 bases and J gave up 4 bases, with 15 bases separating them. Germline-derived CDR1 and CDR2 are MNHEY and SMNVEV (reference sequence). This CDR3 is CASSPSPTSYNEQFF. CDR3 bases: TGTGCCAGCAGTCCCAGTCCGACAAGTTACAATGAGCAGTTCTTC.

This chain links TRBV7-6 with TRBJ2-6; 9 bases are shared with TRBD1. This CDR3 spans 18 amino acids. Germline loops: CDR1 SGHVS, CDR2 FNYEAQ. J lost 2 bases, V lost 2 bases, and 7 bases had no gene match. In DNA form, the CDR3 reads TGTGCCAGCAGCTTATGGACAGGGGTCGTCGCTGGGGCCAACGTCCTGACTTTC. As protein: CASSLWTGVVAGANVLTF.

This clonotype was observed a few times. This sequence joins TRBV12-3 or TRBV12-4 and TRBJ2-1, with D maybe TRBD1 (5 bases). CDR3 length: 14 amino acids. The ends were cut back, 4 bases at V and 5 bases at J, with 12 bases in the middle. CDR3 DNA sequence: TGTGCCAGCAGTTCCCCCGACAGTAACAATGAGCAGTTCTTC. It translates to CASSSPDSNNEQFF.

The J gene is TRBJ1-2, the V gene TRBV19, with D maybe TRBD1 (5 bases). Germline values: CDR1 LNHDA, CDR2 SQIVND (reference sequence). The V end was cut by 3 bases, the J end by 8 bases, with 22 bases between. This CDR3 has 16 amino acids. In nucleotides, the CDR3 is TGTGCCAGTAGTATCGGTTCTAGGGGCGCAACCGTAGGCTACACCTTC. This sequence encodes CASSIGSRGATVGYTF.

V gene TRBV4-1 combines with J gene TRBJ1-6, with 7 bases identical to TRBD1. The CDR3 spans 17 residues. J lost 4 bases, V lost 1 base, and 7 bases had no gene match. Germline assignment: CDR1 MGHRA and CDR2 YSYEKL. DNA of the CDR3: TGCGCCAGCAGCCAAGTGGGGGACAGAAGATATAATTCACCCCTCCACTTT. It yields the protein CASSQVGDRRYNSPLHF.

This clonotype has just one count. This chain connects TRBV20-1 to TRBJ2-1, with 8 bases that match TRBD2. Germline V gives CDR1 DFQATT, CDR2 SNEGSKA (reference sequence). The CDR3 totals 15 residues. After removal of 4 bases from V and 4 bases from J, the junction contained 9 bases not matched to a gene. The CDR3 is CSATIGGVSYNEQFF. Written as DNA, the CDR3 is TGCAGTGCTACCATCGGGGGGGTTTCTTACAATGAGCAGTTCTTC.

Only a few counts were recorded for this clonotype. The chain uses TRBV7-9 and TRBJ2-7, with D perhaps given as TRBD1 or TRBD2 (5 bases each). CDR3 length: 17 residues. V lost 2 bases and J 3 bases, leaving 20 bases between the germline ends. Germline CDR1 is SEHNR and CDR2 is FQNEAQ (reference sequence). As DNA, the CDR3 is TGTGCCAGCAGCTTACCCGAACCGGGACGGAGGTTCTACGAGCAGTACTTC. Translated: CASSLPEPGRRFYEQYF.

This chain's CDR3 is CASSLLSNGNIQYF. DNA of the CDR3: TGCGCCAGCAGCTTGTTATCAAATGGGAACATTCAGTACTTC. This chain connects TRBV5-1 to TRBJ2-4; D unclear. Trimming removed 1 base at V and 7 bases at J, with 12 bases between. Germline V lookup: CDR1 SGHRS, CDR2 YFSETQ. The CDR3 runs 14 residues.

The chain uses TRBV12-3 or TRBV12-4 and TRBJ2-1, with TRBD2 as a possible D gene (6 bases). The CDR3 has 15 amino acids. Trimming removed 10 bases at V and 2 bases at J, with 18 bases between. This CDR3 reads CATGGQIGPYNEQFF. In nucleotides, the CDR3 is TGTGCCACCGGGGGTCAAATCGGCCCCTACAATGAGCAGTTCTTC.

The rearrangement joins TRBV5-5 to TRBJ2-1; D might be TRBD2 (6 bases). The CDR3 is made up of 17 amino acids. Per the germline V gene, CDR1 is SGHKS and CDR2 is YYEKEE (reference sequence). V lost 4 bases and J lost 6, with 23 bases in between. The CDR3 reads CASSLVGYSGRINEQFF. In DNA, the CDR3 is TGTGCCAGCAGCCTGGTTGGATATAGCGGACGAATCAATGAGCAGTTCTTC.

The sample holds a few counts of this clonotype. The rearrangement joins TRBV10-3 to TRBJ1-3; no definite D call. The CDR3 totals 13 residues. Trimming left V 7 bases short and J 8 bases short, with 15 bases between. From germline, CDR1 is ENHRY and CDR2 SYGVKD. DNA of the CDR3: TGTGCCATCACTGGGGATAGACTTCACACCATATATTTT. It translates to CAITGDRLHTIYF.

This clonotype was observed a few times. This sequence joins TRBV12-3 or TRBV12-4 and TRBJ2-5; TRBD2 matches at 9 bases. Trimming cost V 3 bases and J 4 bases; bases outside gene matches: 12. The CDR3 has 17 residues. CDR3 in DNA: TGTGCCAGCAGTTTTTATAACGGCGGGGGGGCCCGAGAGACCCAGTACTTC. Translated: CASSFYNGGGARETQYF.

The table lists this clonotype with a few counts. This rearrangement joins TRBV15 to TRBJ1-6; tentatively, D is TRBD1 (5 bases). Looked up from germline, CDR1 is LNHNV and CDR2 is YYDKDF (reference sequence). This CDR3 spans 15 amino acids. The ends were cut back, 5 bases at V and 11 bases at J, with 19 bases in the middle. In DNA, the CDR3 is TGTGCCACCAGCTCCCGGGGCGGGGGTTCGGCACCCCTCCACTTT. It translates to CATSSRGGGSAPLHF.

This clonotype was observed a handful of times. The chain has TRBV6-2 or TRBV6-3 and TRBJ2-4; D is tentatively TRBD1 or TRBD2 (6 bases each). The V end was cut by 0 bases, the J end by 16 bases, with 13 bases between. The CDR3 runs to 12 residues. Germline CDR1 is MNHEY and CDR2 is SVGEGT. In DNA, the CDR3 is TGTGCCAGCAGTTACTCGGGGGGCCCTATCTACTTC. Residues: CASSYSGGPIYF.

This chain connects TRBV7-2 to TRBJ2-5, with TRBD2 matching 7 bases. The J call may be incorrect, as the DNA end agrees better with TRBJ2-7. This CDR3 is 14 amino acids long. Germline assignment: CDR1 SGHTA and CDR2 FQGNSA. CDR3: CASSQAGLTYEQYF. Here the CDR3 DNA reads TGTGCCAGCAGCCAAGCGGGGCTCACCTACGAGCAGTACTTC.

The chain uses TRBV24-1 and TRBJ2-2; 10 nucleotides align to TRBD1. The V and J ends lost 4 bases and 10 bases, in that order; junction bases with no gene match: 5. The CDR3 extends over 14 amino acids. The germline V gene has CDR1 KGHDR and CDR2 SFDVKD. The CDR3 DNA sequence: TGTGCCACCAGTGACACCGGGACAGGGGAGGAGCTGTTTTTT. Encoded protein: CATSDTGTGEELFF.

A few counts support this clonotype. The rearrangement uses TRBV4-3 and TRBJ1-2; D unresolved. Germline-derived CDR1 and CDR2 are LGHNA and YSLEER. Trimming shortened V by 4 bases and J by 6 bases, and 15 bases separated the two germline ends. The CDR3 has 14 residues. CDR3 nucleotide sequence: TGCGCCAGCAGCCCCAACAATATACCCAATGGCTACACCTTC. It specifies CASSPNNIPNGYTF.

This clonotype was seen at least ten times. This chain links TRBV5-1 with TRBJ2-5, with no clear D. The V end lost 5 bases, the J end lost 2 bases, and 4 bases lay between the germline ends. The germline V gene has CDR1 SGHRS and CDR2 YFSETQ. The length of the CDR3 is 11 residues. This CDR3 reads CASRQQETQYF. CDR3 DNA: TGCGCCAGCAGACAACAAGAGACCCAGTACTTC.

The chain couples TRBV25-1 to TRBJ1-2; no firm D call. Trimming cost V 1 base and J 8 bases, with 8 bases left between them. The CDR3 extends over 12 amino acids. Germline V gene data show CDR1 as MGHDK and CDR2 as SYGVNS. The DNA for the CDR3 is TGTGCCAGCAGTGAATCCCGGTTGGGCTACACCTTC. Translating it yields CASSESRLGYTF.

This clonotype occurred a few times. The chain joins TRBV4-1 to TRBJ1-4; D is unclear. The CDR3 runs to 14 residues. Germline-derived CDR1 and CDR2 are MGHRA and YSYEKL. V was clipped by 8 bases and J by 10 bases, with 20 bases between them. This chain's CDR3 is CASAIGHPGGKLFF. The CDR3 DNA is TGCGCCAGCGCAATAGGGCACCCTGGCGGAAAACTGTTTTTT.

Only a few counts were recorded for this clonotype. V is TRBV11-1 and J is TRBJ2-1; 11 bases are shared with TRBD2. The V segment lost 4 bases and the J segment 4 bases; nucleotides outside the gene matches: 6. This CDR3 has 16 residues. The germline CDR1 and CDR2 sequences are SGHAT and FQDESV (reference sequence). CDR3 nucleotides: TGTGCCAGCAGCTCCTATAGCGGGAGGGGGTACAATGAGCAGTTCTTC. Encoded protein: CASSSYSGRGYNEQFF. Full variable domain (missing parts from reference TRBV11-1 and TRBJ2-1): EAEVAQSPRYKITEKSQAVAFWCDPISGHATLYWYRQILGQGPELLVQFQDESVVDDSQLPKDRFSAERLKGVDSTLKIQPAELGDSAMYLCASSSYSGRGYNEQFFGPGTRLTVL.

V usage is TRBV29-1 and J usage is TRBJ2-1, with D perhaps TRBD2 (5 bases). V was pared by 7 bases and J by 0 bases, with 10 bases between. CDR1 is SQVTM and CDR2 is ANQGSEA in the germline V gene. This CDR3 is built from 13 residues. CDR3 loop: CSGAEYSYNEQFF. In nucleotides, the CDR3 is TGCAGCGGAGCGGAGTACTCCTACAATGAGCAGTTCTTC.

The V call is TRBV24-1, the J call TRBJ2-5, with D tentatively TRBD2 (5 bases). V was cut by 9 bases and J by 5 bases, with 9 bases left in between. The CDR3 is made up of 11 amino acids. CDR1 and CDR2 (germline): KGHDR, SFDVKD. This CDR3 is CATGRGETQYF. CDR3 DNA: TGTGCCACCGGTCGAGGGGAGACCCAGTACTTC.